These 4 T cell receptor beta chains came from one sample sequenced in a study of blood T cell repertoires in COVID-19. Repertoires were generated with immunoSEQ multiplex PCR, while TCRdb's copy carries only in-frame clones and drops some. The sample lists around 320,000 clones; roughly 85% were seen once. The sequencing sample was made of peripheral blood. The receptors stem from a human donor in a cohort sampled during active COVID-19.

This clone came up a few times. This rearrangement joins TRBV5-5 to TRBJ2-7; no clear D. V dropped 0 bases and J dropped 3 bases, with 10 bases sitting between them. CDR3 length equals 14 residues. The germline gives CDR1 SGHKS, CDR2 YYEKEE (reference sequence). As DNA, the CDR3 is TGTGCCAGCAGCTTGGGGAGCAGAGACTACGAGCAGTACTTC. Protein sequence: CASSLGSRDYEQYF. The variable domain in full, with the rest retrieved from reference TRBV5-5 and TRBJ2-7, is DAGVTQSPTHLIKTRGQQVTLRCSPISGHKSVSWYQQVLGQGPQFIFQYYEKEERGRGNFPDRFSARQFPNYSSELNVNALLLGDSALYLCASSLGSRDYEQYFGPGTRLTVT.

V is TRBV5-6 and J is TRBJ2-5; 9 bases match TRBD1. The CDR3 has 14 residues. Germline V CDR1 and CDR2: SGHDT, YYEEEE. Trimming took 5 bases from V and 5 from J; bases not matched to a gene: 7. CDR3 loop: CASRPGQGAETQYF. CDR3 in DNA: TGTGCCAGCAGACCGGGACAGGGAGCCGAGACCCAGTACTTC.

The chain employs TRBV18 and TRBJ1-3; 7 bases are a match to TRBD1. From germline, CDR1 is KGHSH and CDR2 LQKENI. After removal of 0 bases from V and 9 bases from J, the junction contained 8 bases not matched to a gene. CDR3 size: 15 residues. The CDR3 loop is CASSPPYGTATTIYF. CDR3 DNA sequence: TGTGCCAGCTCACCACCGTACGGGACAGCGACCACCATATATTTT.

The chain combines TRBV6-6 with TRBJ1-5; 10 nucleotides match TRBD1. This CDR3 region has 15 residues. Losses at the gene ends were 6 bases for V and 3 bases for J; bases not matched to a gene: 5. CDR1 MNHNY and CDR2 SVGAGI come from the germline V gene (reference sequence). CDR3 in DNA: TGTGCCAGCAGACTGGGACAGGGGACCAATCAGCCCCAGCATTTT. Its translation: CASRLGQGTNQPQHF.